The 23 T cell receptor beta chains below come from one sample, sequenced in a study of blood T cell repertoires in COVID-19. Assay: immunoSEQ multiplex PCR; the TCRdb copy retains only in-frame clones and omits some. Of some 130,000 clones listed, roughly 91% are singletons. What was sequenced was peripheral blood. These receptors were obtained from a man aged 50-60 years with active or convalescent COVID-19.

The chain has TRBV29-1 and TRBJ2-3; D is uncertain. The CDR3 length is 13 residues. V dropped 6 bases and J dropped 2 bases, with 12 bases sitting between them. CDR1 SQVTM and CDR2 ANQGSEA come from the germline V gene. The CDR3 loop reads CSVAHYYTDTQYF. The CDR3, as DNA: TGCAGCGTAGCCCACTACTACACAGATACGCAGTATTTT.

The J gene is TRBJ2-7, the V gene TRBV28, with TRBD2 matching 7 bases. V lost 4 bases and J lost 1; bases outside the gene matches: 7. This CDR3 contains 15 residues. Per germline, CDR1 MDHEN and CDR2 SYDVKM. For the CDR3, the DNA is TGTGCCAGCAGTTCACTCCCAGCGGGATCCTACGAGCAGTACTTC. It yields the protein CASSSLPAGSYEQYF.

The rearrangement uses TRBV5-1 and TRBJ1-3; perhaps TRBD1 as D (5 bases). Looked up from germline, CDR1 is SGHRS and CDR2 is YFSETQ. Trimming removed 0 bases at V and 0 bases at J, with 13 bases between. The length of the CDR3 is 17 residues. CDR3 DNA sequence: TGCGCCAGCAGCTTGGGACAGCTCCGCGCCTCTGGAAACACCATATATTTT. Its protein product is CASSLGQLRASGNTIYF.

The rearrangement links TRBV5-1 to TRBJ2-3, with TRBD1 identical over 7 bases. Losses at the gene ends were 4 bases for V and 5 bases for J; bases not matched to a gene: 10. The CDR3 has 15 residues. Germline values: CDR1 SGHRS, CDR2 YFSETQ. Here the CDR3 DNA reads TGCGCCAGCAGCAGCGACAGGGAGAAAGGAGATACGCAGTATTTT. It translates to CASSSDREKGDTQYF.

This clone appeared many times. CDR3 bases: TGTGCCAGCAGCGCCCGCGTGCGGGATGAAGCTTTCTTT. Amino acid sequence: CASSARVRDEAFF. The chain recombines TRBV11-2 with TRBJ1-1; D call uncertain. The CDR3 is made up of 13 amino acids. The V gene's germline CDR1 is SGHAT and CDR2 FQNNGV. Trimming removed 5 bases from V and 7 bases from J, with 14 bases in between.

The rearrangement links TRBV3-1 (or the pseudogene TRBV3-2) to TRBJ2-7, with TRBD1 as a possible D gene (5 bases). The germline V and J ends were trimmed by 1 base and 3 bases, with 25 bases remaining between them. There are 19 residues in the CDR3. Germline lookup yields CDR1 LGHDT and CDR2 YNNKEL (reference sequence). CDR3 sequence: CASSQGLFHRFLWSYEQYF. As DNA, the CDR3 is TGTGCCAGCAGCCAAGGTTTATTTCACAGGTTCTTGTGGAGCTACGAGCAGTACTTC.

This chain uses TRBV7-6 with TRBJ2-5, with 12 bases identical to TRBD2. This CDR3 has 18 residues. CDR1 and CDR2 from the germline V gene are SGHVS and FNYEAQ. V gave up 5 bases and J gave up 2 bases; unmatched junction bases: 12. CDR3 DNA: TGTGCCAGCAGCCCCGGGACTAGCGGGCCGCGACGGCAAGAGACCCAGTACTTC. This sequence encodes CASSPGTSGPRRQETQYF.

The chain joins TRBV11-1 to TRBJ2-7; no definite D call. V was clipped by 5 bases and J by 4 bases, with 15 bases between them. Germline V gene data show CDR1 as SGHAT and CDR2 as FQDESV (reference sequence). The CDR3 runs 14 residues. In DNA, the CDR3 is TGTGCCAGCAGCCCCCTTTTTTCCCCGTACGAGCAGTACTTC. It translates to CASSPLFSPYEQYF.

The CDR3 loop reads CASSLVIGGRDEKLFF. The DNA for the CDR3 is TGCGCCAGCAGCTTGGTGATCGGGGGAAGGGATGAAAAACTGTTTTTT. V gene TRBV5-1 combines with J gene TRBJ1-4, with D possibly matching TRBD1 (5 bases). Germline V gene sequence: CDR1 SGHRS, CDR2 YFSETQ. The CDR3 loop spans 16 amino acids. V was trimmed by 0 bases and J by 6 bases, leaving 15 bases between them.

The chain employs TRBV27 and TRBJ2-7; 10 positions match TRBD2. The V and J ends lost 5 bases and 0 bases, in that order; junction bases with no gene match: 7. The germline V gene has CDR1 MNHEY and CDR2 SMNVEV (reference sequence). The CDR3 contains 16 residues. CDR3 bases: TGTGCCAGCAGTCCCACCAGCGGGAGGGTCTCCTACGAGCAGTACTTC. Translated: CASSPTSGRVSYEQYF.

This chain links TRBV28 with TRBJ1-5, with TRBD1 identical over 7 bases. Per germline, CDR1 MDHEN and CDR2 SYDVKM. CDR3 length: 13 residues. V lost 11 bases, J lost 7 bases, and 11 bases stayed unmatched. CDR3 bases: TGTGCCTCAAAGGGGGCGCGTACCCAGCCCCAGCATTTT. This sequence encodes CASKGARTQPQHF.

This rearrangement joins TRBV7-6 to TRBJ2-3, with 7 bases fitting TRBD2. Germline V gene sequence: CDR1 SGHVS, CDR2 FNYEAQ. This CDR3 spans 15 amino acids. With V trimmed by 5 bases and J by 1 base, 6 bases remained unmatched. The CDR3 spells CASSPWGGGTDTQYF. CDR3 sequence (DNA): TGTGCCAGCAGCCCATGGGGGGGTGGCACAGATACGCAGTATTTT.

V is TRBV6-5 and J is TRBJ2-1, with 8 bases matching TRBD2. Unmatched junction bases numbered 5, after V lost 10 bases and J lost 3 bases. Germline V gene sequence: CDR1 MNHEY, CDR2 SVGAGI. The CDR3 sequence is 13 residues long. The CDR3 nucleotides are TGTGCCACCGGGACTAGGGGCTACAATGAGCAGTTCTTC. This codes for CATGTRGYNEQFF.

The sample holds a few counts of this clone. This chain uses TRBV12-3 or TRBV12-4 with TRBJ1-6; D gene ambiguous. Trimming removed 3 bases from V and 13 bases from J, with 10 bases in between. This CDR3 comprises 12 residues. The CDR3 DNA follows: TGTGCCAGCAGTTTGGGCCAGTCGCCCCTCCACTTT. Translating it yields CASSLGQSPLHF.

This chain links TRBV2 with TRBJ1-2; 7 bases map to TRBD1. J was trimmed by 8 bases and V by 0 bases; bases with no gene match: 9. The CDR3 runs 15 residues. Germline V gene data show CDR1 as SNHLY and CDR2 as FYNNEI. CDR3 coding DNA: TGTGCCAGCAGTGAAGCGCTTCACAGGGGCGAAGGCTACACCTTC. It codes for CASSEALHRGEGYTF. The variable domain in full, with the rest retrieved from reference TRBV2 and TRBJ1-2, is EPEVTQTPSHQVTQMGQEVILRCVPISNHLYFYWYRQILGQKVEFLVSFYNNEISEKSEIFDDQFSVERPDGSNFTLKIRSTKLEDSAMYFCASSEALHRGEGYTFGSGTRLTVV.

The chain links TRBV6-5 to TRBJ2-7; D perhaps matches TRBD1 (6 bases). Trimming left V 2 bases short and J 6 bases short, with 11 bases between. Germline CDR1 is MNHEY and CDR2 is SVGAGI. The length of the CDR3 is 13 residues. The CDR3: CASSYAEGGEQYF. CDR3 DNA sequence: TGTGCCAGCAGTTACGCGGAAGGGGGCGAGCAGTACTTC.

V usage is TRBV18 and J usage is TRBJ1-1; the match to TRBD1 covers 9 bases. Germline V gene data show CDR1 as KGHSH and CDR2 as LQKENI. The CDR3 consists of 15 residues. V lost 3 bases and J lost 4; bases outside the gene matches: 6. The CDR3 sequence is CASSPLDRGRTEAFF. The CDR3 DNA sequence: TGTGCCAGCTCACCTTTGGACAGGGGACGCACTGAAGCTTTCTTT.

The gene calls are TRBV7-9 and TRBJ2-7; TRBD2 matches at 10 bases. The CDR3 sequence is 15 residues long. The ends lost 5 bases at V and 3 bases at J; junction bases unmatched: 7. Germline assignment: CDR1 SEHNR and CDR2 FQNEAQ (reference sequence). The CDR3 region is CASSRTSGINYEQYF. CDR3 coding DNA: TGTGCCAGCAGCCGTACTAGCGGGATCAACTACGAGCAGTACTTC.

This clone appeared a few times. The chain combines TRBV24-1 with TRBJ2-2, with a possible D match to TRBD2 (6 bases). The ends were cut back, 5 bases at V and 0 bases at J, with 15 bases in the middle. The CDR3 has 17 residues. Germline V gene lookup returns CDR1 KGHDR and CDR2 SFDVKD. The CDR3 DNA reads TGTGCCACCAGTGGCCGGGTGGAGGGCTCGAACACCGGGGAGCTGTTTTTT. Translating it yields CATSGRVEGSNTGELFF.

The genes are TRBV7-8 and TRBJ2-4; the match to TRBD2 covers 9 bases. The CDR3 length is 15 residues. Germline CDR1 SGHVS, CDR2 FQNEAQ. Unmatched junction bases numbered 1, after V lost 1 base and J lost 3 bases. For the CDR3, the DNA is TGTGCCAGCAGCTTAGGTAGCGGGGGCAAAAACATTCAGTACTTC. Protein sequence: CASSLGSGGKNIQYF.

The chain links TRBV7-9 to TRBJ2-3; D is possibly TRBD1 (5 bases). In germline, CDR1 is SEHNR, CDR2 FQNEAQ (reference sequence). The CDR3 runs to 15 residues. The V end lost 5 bases, the J end lost 4 bases, and 16 bases lay between the germline ends. CDR3 protein: CASSRMGRGPDTQYF. The CDR3 coding sequence is TGTGCCAGCAGCCGGATGGGTAGGGGTCCAGATACGCAGTATTTT.

The chain links TRBV3-1 (or the pseudogene TRBV3-2) to TRBJ1-1; TRBD1 matches at 8 bases. The CDR3 contains 15 residues. Germline CDR1 reads LGHDT; CDR2 reads YNNKEL (reference sequence). Germline trimming cut 1 base from V and 4 bases from J; bases unmatched to any gene: 5. The CDR3 protein is CASSQGFTGGTEAFF. Here the CDR3 DNA reads TGTGCCAGCAGCCAAGGATTTACAGGGGGCACTGAAGCTTTCTTT.

The chain joins TRBV19 to TRBJ2-1; perhaps TRBD1 as D (5 bases). Deletions cut 4 bases from V and 2 bases from J, with 18 bases between. Germline V CDR1 and CDR2: LNHDA, SQIVND (reference sequence). The CDR3 consists of 17 residues. DNA of the CDR3: TGTGCCAGTAGTAACCATCCACAGGTTTTCCCCTACAATGAGCAGTTCTTC. It specifies CASSNHPQVFPYNEQFF.